The sequence of this TCR beta chain was determined in a study of T cell repertoires in cytomegalovirus infection. Study as a whole: The public TCR beta signatures pointed to both CMV infection and matching HLA type.

This clonotype has more than one count but fewer than ten. The antigen is not known. Germline CDR1 and CDR2: SNHLY and FYNNEI. The CDR3 runs 14 residues. The germline V and J ends were trimmed by 8 bases and 0 bases, with 11 bases remaining between them. Study-wide findings and caveats: Cumulated frequencies of public TCR beta families served to identify carriers of CMV plus the relevant HLA. In two of eight donors, the top clonotype was HLA-C-restricted CMV-specific.

In TCRdb, the reads were re-called with MiXCR into one record per CDR3 protein. The table records 400,000 to 550,000 distinct CDR3 sequences, approximately 10% of them present only once. This sequence was found in a human donor in good health (CMV status not recorded). Some clones in this sample may be carry-over from other donors' samples. The chain couples TRBV2 to TRBJ1-5, with D perhaps matching TRBD1 (5 bases). Sequencing used PBMCs. In DNA form, the CDR3 reads TGTGCCAGCGGGGGTCCGGTTAGCAATCAGCCCCAGCATTTT. Translation gives CASGGPVSNQPQHF.